These 7 T cell receptor beta chains came from one sample sequenced in a study of shared clonotypes between healthy human individuals. The naive CD8 population came from CD45RO-negative cells selected for CCR7, without terminally differentiated effector memory CD45RA+ cells. The repertoire was sequenced with immunoSEQ multiplex PCR; TCRdb's copy has only in-frame clones and lacks some. This table holds about 2 million clones, approximately 94% found once. The sequenced material came from naive CD8+ T cells sorted from blood. The source is a young man in good health.

The rearrangement joins TRBV11-2 to TRBJ1-6; D gene ambiguous. Germline V gives CDR1 SGHAT, CDR2 FQNNGV. The CDR3 runs to 15 residues. With 6 bases removed from V and 15 bases from J, the gap between germline ends came to 24 bases. This CDR3 is CASRSGRDRLPYLHF. The CDR3 DNA is TGTGCCAGCAGGTCCGGCCGTGATCGTTTGCCTTACCTCCACTTT.

V and J are TRBV7-9 and TRBJ2-1; D is undetermined. V dropped 5 bases and J dropped 5 bases, with 7 bases sitting between them. The CDR3 is 12 amino acids. Germline-derived CDR1 and CDR2 are SEHNR and FQNEAQ (reference sequence). The CDR3, as DNA: TGTGCCAGCAGCGTATCCCACAATGAGCAGTTCTTC. The encoded protein is CASSVSHNEQFF.

This chain uses TRBV5-1 with TRBJ2-7, with 12 bases fitting TRBD2. Germline lookup yields CDR1 SGHRS and CDR2 YFSETQ. CDR3 length: 15 amino acids. The ends lost 3 bases at V and 2 bases at J; junction bases unmatched: 3. CDR3 DNA: TGCGCCAGCAGCTCCAGGACTAGCGGGGCCTACGAGCAGTACTTC. Its protein is CASSSRTSGAYEQYF. Looking up the rest from reference TRBV5-1 and TRBJ2-7 gives the full variable domain: KAGVTQTPRYLIKTRGQQVTLSCSPISGHRSVSWYQQTPGQGLQFLFEYFSETQRNKGNFPGRFSGRQFSNSRSEMNVSTLELGDSALYLCASSSRTSGAYEQYFGPGTRLTVT.

This chain links TRBV13 with TRBJ2-7; TRBD2 is a possible D gene (5 bases). The CDR3 is 13 residues long. Germline V gene data show CDR1 as PRHDT and CDR2 as FYEKMQ (reference sequence). V lost 5 bases and J 2 bases, leaving 10 bases between the germline ends. The CDR3 reads CASSPRGTYEQYF. Written as DNA, the CDR3 is TGTGCCAGCAGCCCCCGGGGAACCTACGAGCAGTACTTC.

The chain combines TRBV6-1 with TRBJ1-5; D uncertain. The germline V gene has CDR1 MNHNS and CDR2 SASEGT. Trimming cost V 6 bases and J 3 bases, with 9 bases left between them. The CDR3 spans 13 residues. The chain's CDR3 is CASRHSINQPQHF. The CDR3 DNA reads TGTGCCAGCAGGCACAGCATCAATCAGCCCCAGCATTTT.

The chain joins TRBV30 to TRBJ2-1, with 7 positions matching TRBD1. This CDR3 comprises 16 residues. With 4 bases clipped from V and 7 bases from J, the junction kept 16 bases outside the gene matches. Germline values: CDR1 GTSNPN, CDR2 SVGIG (reference sequence). The CDR3 DNA reads TGTGCCTGGAATATCGACCAGGGGGACCCATGGAATGAGCAGTTCTTC. As protein: CAWNIDQGDPWNEQFF.

V is TRBV9 and J is TRBJ2-7, with D possibly matching TRBD1 (5 bases). Trimming removed 4 bases from V and 2 bases from J, with 10 bases in between. Germline assignment: CDR1 SGDLS and CDR2 YYNGEE. The CDR3 has 13 amino acids. This CDR3 reads CASSPDSTYEQYF. DNA for the CDR3: TGTGCCAGCAGCCCCGACAGTACCTACGAGCAGTACTTC.